The 17 T cell receptor beta chains given below trace back to one sample, sequenced in a study of shared clonotypes between healthy human individuals. Sequenced by immunoSEQ multiplex PCR; TCRdb stores in-frame clones only, minus some. Of around 1.1 million clones listed, roughly 77% are singletons. What was sequenced was memory CD4+ T cells from PBMCs. Indicated subset: CD45RA-negative fraction. These receptors all stem from a young man in good health. Some clones in this sample may be carry-over from other donors' samples.

The V call is TRBV7-3, the J call TRBJ2-7; TRBD2 matches 9 bases. CDR3 size: 16 residues. From germline, CDR1 is SGHTA and CDR2 FQGTGA. J gave up 4 bases and V 0 bases, and 7 bases lay outside the gene matches. The DNA of the CDR3 is TGTGCCAGCAGCTTAACGTCGGCAGCGGGAGGTTACGAGCAGTACTTC. This gives the protein CASSLTSAAGGYEQYF.

This clone was seen only once. At one end, the junction sequence differs from germline, possibly due to a read error. CDR3 region: CAISLYLGSSGSYNEQFF. The CDR3 DNA is TGTGCCATCAGCTTATATCTAGGGTCTAGCGGCTCCTACAATGAGCAGTTCTTC. The genes are TRBV13 and TRBJ2-1, with 7 bases that match TRBD2. This CDR3 has 18 amino acids. CDR1 and CDR2 (germline): PRHDT, FYEKMQ (reference sequence).

The chain combines TRBV28 with TRBJ2-3, with 7 nucleotides matching TRBD1. The CDR3 totals 12 residues. Germline loops: CDR1 MDHEN, CDR2 SYDVKM. V shed 5 bases and J 7 bases; nucleotides not matched to a gene: 3. The CDR3 spells CASSIQGNTQYF. The CDR3 region has the DNA TGTGCCAGCAGTATACAGGGGAATACGCAGTATTTT.

The rearrangement uses TRBV7-3 and TRBJ2-7, with D perhaps matching TRBD2 (5 bases). The CDR3 length is 16 residues. Germline V CDR1 and CDR2: SGHTA, FQGTGA. With 4 bases removed from V and 2 bases from J, the gap between germline ends came to 18 bases. The CDR3: CASSSRQRTLAYEQYF. Here the CDR3 DNA reads TGTGCCAGCAGCTCCCGCCAGCGGACGTTGGCCTACGAGCAGTACTTC.

This sequence joins TRBV28 and TRBJ1-2; a weak D match, TRBD1 (5 bases). The CDR3 consists of 18 residues. Trimming cost V 3 bases and J 5 bases, with 25 bases left between them. From germline, CDR1 is MDHEN and CDR2 SYDVKM. Written as DNA, the CDR3 is TGTGCCAGCAGTTTGCGAGGGGCCGCTCACCGAGCCGCATATGGCTACACCTTC. Protein: CASSLRGAAHRAAYGYTF.

This chain uses TRBV4-1 with TRBJ2-7, with D tentatively TRBD1 (5 bases). V lost 4 bases and J 4 bases, leaving 14 bases between the germline ends. This CDR3 comprises 14 residues. CDR1 is MGHRA, CDR2 YSYEKL, per germline. CDR3 sequence reads: CASSPLGAGYEQYF. The CDR3 coding sequence is TGCGCCAGCAGCCCCCTAGGGGCAGGGTACGAGCAGTACTTC.

This sequence joins TRBV5-1 and TRBJ1-4, with D possibly matching TRBD1 (5 bases). The CDR3 totals 17 residues. The V and J ends lost 4 bases and 8 bases respectively, with 24 bases between them. Germline CDR1 SGHRS, CDR2 YFSETQ. The CDR3 is CASSGGGGQGVGEKLFF. The CDR3 coding sequence is TGCGCCAGCAGCGGCGGGGGTGGACAAGGGGTAGGCGAAAAACTGTTTTTT.

V and J are TRBV4-3 and TRBJ2-7; the D gene is possibly TRBD1 (9 bases). Trimming pared 5 bases from V and 4 bases from J, leaving 27 bases between. The germline gives CDR1 LGHNA, CDR2 YSLEER. This CDR3 has 18 residues. The CDR3: CASSKASGGDRVGYEQYF. The CDR3 DNA follows: TGCGCCAGCAGCAAAGCGTCGGGGGGGGACAGGGTAGGGTACGAGCAGTACTTC.

This clone was observed a few times. This sequence joins TRBV27 and TRBJ1-2, with D perhaps TRBD1 (6 bases). The CDR3 has 14 amino acids. CDR1 and CDR2 from the germline V gene are MNHEY and SMNVEV (reference sequence). V was pared by 5 bases and J by 4 bases, with 14 bases between. The DNA of the CDR3 is TGTGCCAGCAGTGCAGGACAGTTTACCTATGGCTACACCTTC. This encodes CASSAGQFTYGYTF.

This clone showed up just once. The chain employs TRBV25-1 and TRBJ1-2; D unresolved. Germline V lookup: CDR1 MGHDK, CDR2 SYGVNS. Trimming cost V 5 bases and J 4 bases, with 8 bases left between them. This CDR3 is 12 amino acids long. The CDR3 loop reads CASSLGSYGYTF. The CDR3 DNA reads TGTGCCAGCAGTCTCGGCAGCTATGGCTACACCTTC.

To note about this clone: This same CDR3 is encoded by further DNA sequences in the sample. The chain is built from TRBV18 and TRBJ2-3; D gene unclear. Germline V gene lookup returns CDR1 KGHSH and CDR2 LQKENI. The CDR3 totals 14 residues. The V end lost 3 bases, the J end lost 1 base, and 8 bases lay between the germline ends. As DNA, the CDR3 is TGTGCCAGCTCACCCTCAGGCGGCACAGATACGCAGTATTTT. It translates to CASSPSGGTDTQYF.

The V gene is TRBV10-2, the J gene TRBJ2-5; weak D call: TRBD1 (6 bases). Deletions cut 5 bases from V and 5 bases from J, with 24 bases between. The CDR3 runs to 17 residues. Germline CDR1 is WSHSY and CDR2 is SAAADI. In nucleotides, the CDR3 is TGCGCCAGCAGTTCGGGGCGGTTCTCCTCGAGGGGGGAGACCCAGTACTTC. Translation: CASSSGRFSSRGETQYF.

The chain employs TRBV6-6 and TRBJ1-5; a weak D match, TRBD1 (5 bases). CDR3 length equals 13 residues. Trimming removed 2 bases at V and 6 bases at J, with 8 bases between. In germline, CDR1 is MNHNY, CDR2 SVGAGI (reference sequence). The CDR3, as DNA: TGTGCCAGCAGTTACGGACAAGGTCAGCCCCAGCATTTT. Translated, it gives CASSYGQGQPQHF.

The V gene is TRBV7-9, the J gene TRBJ2-5; TRBD2 agrees at 14 bases. CDR3 length equals 15 residues. Germline V gives CDR1 SEHNR, CDR2 FQNEAQ (reference sequence). Trimming cost V 5 bases and J 5 bases; bases outside gene matches: 4. CDR3 protein: CASSPGTSGSETQYF. The DNA of the CDR3 is TGTGCCAGCAGCCCAGGGACTAGCGGGAGTGAGACCCAGTACTTC.

This chain links TRBV10-1 with TRBJ2-7, with TRBD1 matching over 10 bases. J gave up 4 bases and V 3 bases, and 6 bases lay outside the gene matches. CDR3 size: 15 residues. Germline lookup yields CDR1 WNHNN and CDR2 SYGVQD (reference sequence). CDR3 residues: CASSERTGGSYEQYF. CDR3 sequence (DNA): TGCGCCAGCAGTGAAAGGACAGGGGGTTCTTACGAGCAGTACTTC.

The rearrangement uses TRBV15 and TRBJ1-3; TRBD1 is a possible D gene (5 bases). Between the trimmed V and J ends, which lost 0 bases and 1 base, there was a span of 13 bases. This CDR3 contains 17 residues. Germline-derived CDR1 and CDR2 are LNHNV and YYDKDF (reference sequence). The CDR3 DNA reads as TGTGCCACCAGCAGAGATTCCGGGGCCGTTTCTGGAAACACCATATATTTT. This encodes CATSRDSGAVSGNTIYF.

The V call is TRBV7-9, the J call TRBJ1-4; D gene uncertain. V was cut by 5 bases and J by 3 bases, with 19 bases left in between. Germline assignment: CDR1 SEHNR and CDR2 FQNEAQ (reference sequence). The CDR3 sequence is 17 residues long. The CDR3 sequence: CASSPRGGSRSNEKLFF. CDR3 DNA: TGTGCCAGCAGCCCGCGGGGAGGTTCTCGGTCTAATGAAAAACTGTTTTTT.